This is a list of T cell receptor beta chains from one sample in a study of shared T cell receptors in the human thymus. Data came from immunoSEQ multiplex PCR; TCRdb stores just in-frame clones and leaves some out. The sample yields around 730,000 clones, around 85% seen once. This sample was also put to use in a study of human thymus T cells.

Source material: thymocytes. All receptors come from a girl under two years old with a congenital heart defect. CDR3s include the opening cysteine and the closing phenylalanine or tryptophan.

>TRBV5-4|14|TRBJ1-5
CASSLAGNNQPQHF
>TRBV10-3|14|TRBJ2-5
CAISVDSGEETQYF
>TRBV4-1|20|TRBJ2-6
CASSQDRTRVTNSGANVLTF
>TRBV4-2|17|TRBJ2-5
CASSQGGVTELWETQYF
>TRBV9|20|TRBJ2-3
CASSVGGGGRDIPHTDTQYF
>TRBV7-6|12|TRBJ1-2
CASSLSVYGYTF
>TRBV28|20|TRBJ2-2
CASIPPRAAGAPKDTGELFF
>TRBV10-1|13|TRBJ2-1
CASSEPAGGSQFF
>TRBV2|15|TRBJ1-5
CASSESVAGNQPQHF
>TRBV5-1|15|TRBJ2-7
CASSPGTTSRDEQYF
>TRBV30|20|TRBJ2-4
CAWSVRFVGGPRGAKNIQYF
>TRBV7-9|18|TRBJ2-1
CASSLWAGGALQYSEQFF
>TRBV30|15|TRBJ1-4
CAWSLMRGLNEKLFF
>TRBV5-4|13|TRBJ2-1
CASSLLQGHEQFF
>TRBV10-2|15|TRBJ1-1
CASSEGDREDTEAFF
>TRBV29-1|14|TRBJ2-7
CSAIVDRGSYEQYF
>TRBV9|20|TRBJ1-1
CASSPLGLSQGAGWGTEAFF
>TRBV30|14|TRBJ1-4
CAWSPRATNEKLFF
>TRBV28|13|TRBJ2-5
CASIAGFEETQYF
>TRBV7-2|14|TRBJ1-2
CASSLGGGPDGYTF
>TRBV28|15|TRBJ1-1
CASSFGQGVNTEAFF
>TRBV7-6|16|TRBJ2-7
CASSNYRDPSSYEQYF
>TRBV18|12|TRBJ1-2
CASSPGDRRGTF
>TRBV29-1|13|TRBJ1-2
CSVDPGNLYGYTF
>TRBV5-1|17|TRBJ2-3
CASSFDTPQGFQDTQYF
>TRBV28|13|TRBJ2-7
CASSLGSGIEQYF
>TRBV11-2|19|TRBJ2-3
CASSPGAGQITSSTDTQYF